The clone carrying this T cell receptor (beta chain) is a singleton in its sample. Antigen unknown. The CDR3 covers 11 residues. Trimming cost V 6 bases and J 10 bases, with 10 bases left between them. Germline CDR1 and CDR2: MNHEY and SMNVEV (reference sequence). This entry comes from a study of cytomegalovirus exposure and HLA in healthy donors. The study's findings and limits: In a later analysis, first-cohort TCR clusters were found to tend to co-occur in the approximately 120 validation repertoires.

Produced via immunoSEQ multiplex PCR; TCRdb's table is partial and in-frame only. The table shows around 140,000 clones, with about 91% occurring only once. Sequences were obtained from PBMCs. The chain is built from TRBV27 and TRBJ2-4; weak D call: TRBD2 (6 bases). The sequence came from a man younger than 35 in good health and CMV-seropositive. DNA for the CDR3: TGTGCCAGCAGCAGACTAGGGATTCAGTACTTC. Residues: CASSRLGIQYF.